The 23 T cell receptor beta chains below come from one sample, sequenced in a study of cytomegalovirus exposure and HLA in healthy donors. PCR primers comprised 60 Vbeta and 13 Jbeta primers. This table comes from immunoSEQ multiplex PCR, and its TCRdb copy is limited to in-frame clones, with some not included. The sample records about 130,000 clones, about 80% being singletons. Material for sequencing was PBMCs. The receptors were gathered from a man in his forties or fifties in good health and CMV-seronegative.

As DNA, the CDR3 is TGTGCCAGCAGCCCCCTTACCAGCCCCAGGGCGGCCGGGGAGCTGTTTTTT. The encoded protein is CASSPLTSPRAAGELFF. The gene calls are TRBV27 and TRBJ2-2, with D possibly matching TRBD1 (5 bases). The CDR3 covers 17 residues. Between the trimmed V and J ends, which lost 6 bases and 6 bases, there was a span of 23 bases. In germline, CDR1 is MNHEY, CDR2 SMNVEV (reference sequence).

The rearrangement joins TRBV5-4 to TRBJ2-5; 7 nucleotides align to TRBD1. CDR3 length equals 17 residues. V was clipped by 3 bases and J by 5 bases; unmatched bases: 16. The germline V gene has CDR1 SGHNT and CDR2 YYREEE (reference sequence). The CDR3, as DNA: TGTGCCAGCAGCTACCAATTAGGCGACAGGGAAGGGGAGACCCAGTACTTC. Protein sequence: CASSYQLGDREGETQYF.

The chain joins TRBV7-9 to TRBJ1-2, with D uncertain. Trimming removed 1 base from V and 4 bases from J, with 4 bases in between. This CDR3 has 12 residues. Germline loops: CDR1 SEHNR, CDR2 FQNEAQ (reference sequence). CDR3 bases: TGTGCCAGCAGCTTAGAAGCCTATGGCTACACCTTC. Residues: CASSLEAYGYTF.

The chain couples TRBV7-9 to TRBJ2-5, with D unresolved. Trimming cost V 5 bases and J 4 bases, with 8 bases left between them. Germline V gene data show CDR1 as SEHNR and CDR2 as FQNEAQ (reference sequence). This CDR3 has 12 amino acids. CDR3 amino acids: CASSVSTETQYF. Written as DNA, the CDR3 is TGTGCCAGCAGCGTTAGCACAGAGACCCAGTACTTC.

V is TRBV27 and J is TRBJ2-1, with no clear D. Deletions cut 5 bases from V and 0 bases from J, with 8 bases between. Per germline, CDR1 MNHEY and CDR2 SMNVEV (reference sequence). The CDR3 has 14 amino acids. The chain's CDR3 is CASSPASSYNEQFF. CDR3 DNA sequence: TGTGCCAGCAGTCCCGCGAGCTCCTACAATGAGCAGTTCTTC.

The V and J genes are TRBV6-6 and TRBJ2-5; D may be TRBD1 (6 bases). The CDR3 is 16 residues long. Deletions cut 3 bases from V and 2 bases from J, with 16 bases between. Germline V gives CDR1 MNHNY, CDR2 SVGAGI (reference sequence). CDR3 DNA: TGTGCCAGCAGTTATAGGGGGACCCGCAGTCAAGAGACCCAGTACTTC. This codes for CASSYRGTRSQETQYF.

This rearrangement joins TRBV6-5 to TRBJ1-6; D unresolved. CDR1 is MNHEY and CDR2 is SVGAGI in the germline V gene. V was pared by 5 bases and J by 6 bases, with 14 bases between. This CDR3 has 15 residues. The CDR3 coding sequence is TGTGCCAGCAGTCCATTTAGAGGAACTAATTCACCCCTCCACTTT. It translates to CASSPFRGTNSPLHF.

This sequence joins TRBV6-6 and TRBJ2-2; D perhaps matches TRBD2 (6 bases). The length of the CDR3 is 16 residues. Trimming cost V 5 bases and J 1 base, with 14 bases left between them. Germline V gives CDR1 MNHNY, CDR2 SVGAGI (reference sequence). The CDR3 protein is CASSPRTGLNTGELFF. CDR3 nucleotide sequence: TGTGCCAGCAGTCCTAGAACGGGACTGAACACCGGGGAGCTGTTTTTT.

The chain is built from TRBV4-1 and TRBJ2-5; 8 bases line up with TRBD1. Germline V lookup: CDR1 MGHRA, CDR2 YSYEKL. With 1 base clipped from V and 5 bases from J, the junction kept 9 bases outside the gene matches. This CDR3 region has 16 residues. CDR3 sequence: CASSQADQGAGETQYF. The CDR3 nucleotides are TGCGCCAGCAGCCAAGCCGACCAGGGGGCCGGCGAGACCCAGTACTTC.

The chain carries TRBV6-5 and TRBJ2-7; perhaps TRBD2 as D (6 bases). Germline V gene data show CDR1 as MNHEY and CDR2 as SVGAGI. The CDR3 is 14 residues long. The V and J ends lost 2 bases and 2 bases respectively, with 10 bases between them. The CDR3: CASSYRWEAYEQYF. The CDR3 nucleotides read TGTGCCAGCAGTTACCGTTGGGAGGCCTACGAGCAGTACTTC.

The chain uses TRBV9 and TRBJ1-1; 8 bases match TRBD1. Germline V gives CDR1 SGDLS, CDR2 YYNGEE. V shed 1 base and J 3 bases; nucleotides not matched to a gene: 8. The CDR3 runs 16 residues. The CDR3 loop is CASSVKGQGADTEAFF. DNA of the CDR3: TGTGCCAGCAGCGTAAAGGGGCAGGGGGCAGACACTGAAGCTTTCTTT.

V usage is TRBV15 and J usage is TRBJ2-3; D remains unclear. Germline V gives CDR1 LNHNV, CDR2 YYDKDF (reference sequence). Trimming shortened V by 4 bases and J by 0 bases, and 5 bases separated the two germline ends. This CDR3 spans 13 amino acids. In nucleotides, the CDR3 is TGTGCCACCAGCACAGGAAGCACAGATACGCAGTATTTT. Protein sequence: CATSTGSTDTQYF.

The chain joins TRBV5-1 to TRBJ1-5; possibly TRBD1 for D (5 bases). The V gene's germline CDR1 is SGHRS and CDR2 YFSETQ. Deletions cut 0 bases from V and 1 base from J, with 26 bases between. This CDR3 is 21 amino acids long. The DNA for the CDR3 is TGCGCCAGCAGCTTGGCCGTGGAGAGATCAGGGAATGTGTGGAGCAATCAGCCCCAGCATTTT. Translation: CASSLAVERSGNVWSNQPQHF.

This clone was found a few times. The rearrangement uses TRBV4-1 and TRBJ1-1, with D possibly TRBD1 on 6 matching bases. The CDR3 runs to 16 residues. Trimming stripped 7 bases from V and 5 bases from J, with 23 bases between. In germline, CDR1 is MGHRA, CDR2 YSYEKL. The CDR3 reads CASNPVGTRVGTEAFF. The CDR3 DNA sequence: TGCGCCAGCAACCCGGTAGGGACAAGGGTAGGAACTGAAGCTTTCTTT.

The chain couples TRBV5-1 to TRBJ2-1; 14 nucleotides match TRBD2. The germline CDR1 and CDR2 sequences are SGHRS and YFSETQ. The CDR3 has 13 residues. V was pared by 5 bases and J by 10 bases, with 2 bases of the junction left unmatched. For the CDR3, the DNA is TGCGCCAGCAGGGGACTAGCGGGAGAAGAGCAGTTCTTC. This encodes CASRGLAGEEQFF.

This clone was counted only a few times. The J gene is TRBJ2-2, the V gene TRBV10-3; 8 nucleotides line up with TRBD2. Germline CDR1 and CDR2: ENHRY and SYGVKD. V shed 7 bases, J shed 5 bases, and the junction held 6 bases outside the gene matches. The CDR3 is 14 amino acids. In DNA form, the CDR3 reads TGTGCCATCAAGTGGGCGGGAGGAACCGGGGAGCTGTTTTTT. This encodes CAIKWAGGTGELFF.

The V and J genes are TRBV5-1 and TRBJ2-6; 7 bases align to TRBD1. The CDR3 sequence is 17 residues long. The junction had 5 bases not matched to a gene; V was cut back by 0 bases and J by 2 bases. Germline V lookup: CDR1 SGHRS, CDR2 YFSETQ. The CDR3 DNA is TGCGCCAGCAGCTTGGACGGCCAGGGGGCTGGGGCCAACGTCCTGACTTTC. Translating gives CASSLDGQGAGANVLTF.

The gene calls are TRBV5-1 and TRBJ2-3, with D maybe TRBD2 (5 bases). The CDR3 spans 15 residues. V was pared by 0 bases and J by 0 bases, with 8 bases between. Germline CDR1 and CDR2: SGHRS and YFSETQ. As DNA, the CDR3 is TGCGCCAGCAGCTTGGGAAGGGAGAGCACAGATACGCAGTATTTT. It encodes CASSLGRESTDTQYF.

The chain employs TRBV5-1 and TRBJ1-1; D is undetermined. The V gene's germline CDR1 is SGHRS and CDR2 YFSETQ. The CDR3 length is 14 residues. V lost 4 bases to trimming and J lost 3 bases, with 13 bases between them. CDR3 loop: CASSPREGDTEAFF. In DNA, the CDR3 is TGCGCCAGCAGCCCTCGGGAGGGTGACACTGAAGCTTTCTTT.

The chain links TRBV4-1 to TRBJ2-2; 8 bases are shared with TRBD2. CDR3 length: 17 amino acids. Looked up from germline, CDR1 is MGHRA and CDR2 is YSYEKL. V gave up 0 bases and J gave up 4 bases; unmatched junction bases: 7. The CDR3 region has the DNA TGCGCCAGCAGCCAAGATCTAAGGCTAGCGGGCACCGGGGAGCTGTTTTTT. This gives the protein CASSQDLRLAGTGELFF.

The rearrangement joins TRBV28 to TRBJ2-7; 8 bases map to TRBD2. V dropped 6 bases and J dropped 0; count of bases not matched to a gene: 13. This CDR3 spans 17 amino acids. CDR1 is MDHEN and CDR2 is SYDVKM in the germline V gene. The CDR3 reads CASRFHGGAVDSYEQYF. The DNA of the CDR3 is TGTGCCAGCAGATTCCACGGGGGGGCGGTTGACTCCTACGAGCAGTACTTC.

The gene calls are TRBV30 and TRBJ2-3, with D possibly matching TRBD1 (7 bases). The CDR3 is made up of 15 amino acids. V dropped 0 bases and J dropped 2 bases, with 12 bases sitting between them. The germline V gene has CDR1 GTSNPN and CDR2 SVGIG (reference sequence). The CDR3 is CAWSVQGRHTDTQYF. The DNA of the CDR3 is TGTGCCTGGAGTGTACAGGGGAGGCACACAGATACGCAGTATTTT.

V is TRBV5-4 and J is TRBJ2-1; a possible D gene is TRBD1 (6 bases). The CDR3 contains 15 residues. Per germline, CDR1 SGHNT and CDR2 YYREEE (reference sequence). Between the trimmed V and J ends, which lost 0 bases and 6 bases, there was a span of 13 bases. The CDR3, as DNA: TGTGCCAGCAGCTTGGGCACGGACAGATTCAATGAGCAGTTCTTC. Its translation is CASSLGTDRFNEQFF.